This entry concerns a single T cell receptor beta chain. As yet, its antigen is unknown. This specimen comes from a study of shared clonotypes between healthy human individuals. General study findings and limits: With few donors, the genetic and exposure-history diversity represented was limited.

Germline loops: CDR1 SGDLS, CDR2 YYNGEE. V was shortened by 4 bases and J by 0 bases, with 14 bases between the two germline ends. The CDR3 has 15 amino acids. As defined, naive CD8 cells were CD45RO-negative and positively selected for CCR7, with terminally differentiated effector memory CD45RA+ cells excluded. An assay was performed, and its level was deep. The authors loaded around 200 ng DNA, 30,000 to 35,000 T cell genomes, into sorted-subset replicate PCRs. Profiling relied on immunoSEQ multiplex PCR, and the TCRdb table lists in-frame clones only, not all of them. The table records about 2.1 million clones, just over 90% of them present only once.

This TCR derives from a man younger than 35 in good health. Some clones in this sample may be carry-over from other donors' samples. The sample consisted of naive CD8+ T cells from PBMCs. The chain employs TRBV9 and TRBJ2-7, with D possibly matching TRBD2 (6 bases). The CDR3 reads CASSPTVRGSYEQYF. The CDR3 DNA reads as TGTGCCAGCAGCCCTACTGTGCGGGGCTCCTACGAGCAGTACTTC.